This record concerns one TCR beta chain sequence. This sample is drawn from a study of blood T cell repertoires in COVID-19. Study background: COVID-19 samples collected from the United States, Italy and Spain covered acute and convalescent phases.

Seattle researchers signed up patients amid active infection and tracked them longitudinally. Repertoires were generated with immunoSEQ multiplex PCR, while TCRdb's copy carries only in-frame clones and drops some. The sample lists 410,000 or so clones, 89% occurring once. The source is a middle-aged woman with COVID-19, enrolled during active disease. Sequenced: peripheral blood.

CDR3 sequence (DNA): TGTGCCAGCAGTTACACTCTAGCGGGAGGCTACGAGCAGTACTTC. Translation: CASSYTLAGGYEQYF. The chain has TRBV6-5 and TRBJ2-7; TRBD2 matches at 11 bases. There are 15 residues in the CDR3. Per the germline V gene, CDR1 is MNHEY and CDR2 is SVGAGI. V lost 2 bases to trimming and J lost 3 bases; unmatched junction nucleotides: 3.